This T cell receptor (beta chain) is drawn from a study of cytomegalovirus exposure and HLA in healthy donors. In the study overall: A data release that came early held tens of millions of unique TCRs from HLA-typed donors. General observations from the study: In a later analysis, at a false discovery rate of 0.05, 16,951 TCR beta sequences were associated with HLA alleles. It is likely that the observed cluster of highly shared sequence variants was a sequencing artifact. Later work showed greater clonal expansion in HLA-associated TCR beta chains than in equally common others.

60 Vbeta and 13 Jbeta primers were used in PCR. The assay was immunoSEQ multiplex PCR, and TCRdb's table has in-frame clones only and misses some. The sample consists of some 170,000 clones, over 70% of them appearing once. The CDR3 contains 14 residues. CDR1 is SEHNR, CDR2 FQNEAQ, per germline (reference sequence). In regard to this clone: No antigen is known for it.

Sequences were obtained from PBMCs. The chain carries TRBV7-9 and TRBJ2-5; 7 bases match TRBD1. The receptor comes from a male donor in good health and CMV-seronegative. The CDR3: CAITLGTAQETQYF. Written as DNA, the CDR3 is TGTGCTATTACTTTGGGGACAGCGCAAGAGACCCAGTACTTC. Full variable domain (remainder filled in from reference TRBV7-9 and TRBJ2-5): DTGVSQNPRHKITKRGQNVTFRCDPISEHNRLYWYRQTLGQGPEFLTYFQNEAQLEKSRLLSDRFSAERPKGSFSTLEIQRTEQGDSAMYLCAITLGTAQETQYFGPGTRLLVL.